The 14 T cell receptor beta chains given below trace back to one sample, sequenced in a study of control samples from healthy donors and cancer patients. Generated by immunoSEQ multiplex PCR, the TCRdb table keeps only in-frame clones and is missing some. The table shows 130,000 or so clones, with roughly 90% occurring only once. Sequenced material: blood. These TCRs come from a man aged 45-60 years in good health.

This clone was counted a single time. The CDR3 coding sequence is TGTGCCAGCTCACAGACTAGCGGGGGACCCACCGGGGAGCTGTTTTTT. It specifies CASSQTSGGPTGELFF. The genes are TRBV18 and TRBJ2-2; 12 nucleotides agree with TRBD2. This CDR3 comprises 16 residues. V gave up 4 bases and J gave up 4 bases; unmatched junction bases: 4. Germline values: CDR1 KGHSH, CDR2 LQKENI.

V and J are TRBV4-2 and TRBJ2-1; 12 nucleotides line up with TRBD2. With V trimmed by 4 bases and J by 2 bases, 6 bases remained unmatched. The CDR3 runs 17 residues. CDR1 is LGHNA, CDR2 YNFKEQ, per germline. The DNA of the CDR3 is TGTGCCAGCAGCCCGAAGCTAGCGGGGGGGCCCTACAATGAGCAGTTCTTC. This translates into CASSPKLAGGPYNEQFF.

This clone was detected only once. This chain joins TRBV6-5 and TRBJ1-3; no definite D call. The germline V and J ends were trimmed by 6 bases and 0 bases, with 12 bases remaining between them. Germline values: CDR1 MNHEY, CDR2 SVGAGI. The CDR3 runs 15 residues. CDR3 coding DNA: TGTGCCAGCAGAAAGGATAGACGCTCTGGAAACACCATATATTTT. Amino acid sequence: CASRKDRRSGNTIYF.

J is TRBJ1-5 and V is TRBV2; weak D call: TRBD1 (5 bases). The germline V and J ends were trimmed by 8 bases and 0 bases, with 11 bases remaining between them. The CDR3 contains 14 residues. The germline V gene has CDR1 SNHLY and CDR2 FYNNEI. The CDR3 spells CASGTVDSNQPQHF. As DNA, the CDR3 is TGTGCCAGCGGGACGGTCGATAGCAATCAGCCCCAGCATTTT. The whole variable domain, filled in from reference TRBV2 and TRBJ1-5, reads EPEVTQTPSHQVTQMGQEVILRCVPISNHLYFYWYRQILGQKVEFLVSFYNNEISEKSEIFDDQFSVERPDGSNFTLKIRSTKLEDSAMYFCASGTVDSNQPQHFGDGTRLSIL.

The V and J genes are TRBV10-3 and TRBJ2-5; a possible D gene is TRBD2 (5 bases). Germline values: CDR1 ENHRY, CDR2 SYGVKD. There are 14 residues in the CDR3. V lost 10 bases to trimming and J lost 2 bases, with 17 bases between them. The CDR3 spells CATGLHGIQETQYF. Written as DNA, the CDR3 is TGTGCCACCGGACTGCACGGGATTCAAGAGACCCAGTACTTC.

The chain joins TRBV18 to TRBJ2-6, with D hard to call. CDR1 is KGHSH and CDR2 is LQKENI in the germline V gene. This CDR3 has 15 amino acids. The ends were cut back, 2 bases at V and 2 bases at J, with 7 bases in the middle. The CDR3 region has the DNA TGTGCCAGCTCACCAGCCCGGGCTGGGGCCAACGTCCTGACTTTC. As protein: CASSPARAGANVLTF.

The rearrangement links TRBV4-1 to TRBJ2-5, with D perhaps matching TRBD2 (5 bases). Per germline, CDR1 MGHRA and CDR2 YSYEKL. Deletions cut 3 bases from V and 4 bases from J, with 30 bases between. The length of the CDR3 is 20 residues. The CDR3 region has the DNA TGCGCCAGCAGCCACAACCAAGGAGGTTCCACGACCATGCTCGGAGAGACCCAGTACTTC. Translated, it gives CASSHNQGGSTTMLGETQYF.

The chain recombines TRBV11-1 with TRBJ2-6, with TRBD1 identical over 7 bases. From germline, CDR1 is SGHAT and CDR2 FQDESV (reference sequence). Germline trimming cut 5 bases from V and 1 base from J; bases unmatched to any gene: 2. This CDR3 spans 15 amino acids. The CDR3: CASSLTGSGANVLTF. The CDR3 DNA reads as TGTGCCAGCAGCCTGACAGGGTCTGGGGCCAACGTCCTGACTTTC. The full variable domain, rest sourced from reference TRBV11-1 and TRBJ2-6, is EAEVAQSPRYKITEKSQAVAFWCDPISGHATLYWYRQILGQGPELLVQFQDESVVDDSQLPKDRFSAERLKGVDSTLKIQPAELGDSAMYLCASSLTGSGANVLTFGAGSRLTVL.

This chain joins TRBV15 and TRBJ2-3; 11 bases fit TRBD2. Germline V gene sequence: CDR1 LNHNV, CDR2 YYDKDF (reference sequence). The CDR3 spans 16 residues. Germline trimming cut 3 bases from V and 4 bases from J; bases unmatched to any gene: 6. The CDR3 reads CATSSVAGGRADTQYF. As DNA, the CDR3 is TGTGCCACCAGCAGCGTAGCGGGGGGGCGGGCAGATACGCAGTATTTT.

The V call is TRBV27, the J call TRBJ2-5; TRBD2 is a possible D gene (7 bases). The ends were cut back, 2 bases at V and 2 bases at J, with 12 bases in the middle. The CDR3 is made up of 15 amino acids. Per germline, CDR1 MNHEY and CDR2 SMNVEV (reference sequence). CDR3 coding DNA: TGTGCCAGCAGTTTACAAGCGGGGACACAAGAGACCCAGTACTTC. It specifies CASSLQAGTQETQYF.

The chain carries TRBV19 and TRBJ2-5; perhaps TRBD1 as D (5 bases). The germline V gene encodes CDR1 LNHDA and CDR2 SQIVND (reference sequence). The CDR3 extends over 15 amino acids. V dropped 5 bases and J dropped 4 bases, with 17 bases sitting between them. The CDR3 DNA sequence: TGTGCCAGTAGTGTATTAGGGCAGGGCAGAGAGACCCAGTACTTC. Amino acids: CASSVLGQGRETQYF.

J is TRBJ2-3 and V is TRBV7-8, with TRBD1 matching over 9 bases. The J segment lost 2 bases and the V segment lost 3 bases, leaving 3 bases of the junction unmatched. The CDR3 has 15 residues. The V gene's germline CDR1 is SGHVS and CDR2 FQNEAQ. The CDR3 DNA follows: TGTGCCAGCAGCTTTGGGGACAGGGACACAGATACGCAGTATTTT. It codes for CASSFGDRDTDTQYF.

In this sample, this clone turned up once. The J gene is TRBJ2-3, the V gene TRBV19; no firm D call. The CDR3 contains 12 residues. Germline loops: CDR1 LNHDA, CDR2 SQIVND (reference sequence). Trimming left V 7 bases short and J 2 bases short, with 7 bases between. The CDR3 protein is CASKRDTDTQYF. Here the CDR3 DNA reads TGTGCCAGTAAGCGAGACACAGATACGCAGTATTTT.

This chain uses TRBV19 with TRBJ2-2; D perhaps matches TRBD1 (6 bases). CDR1 LNHDA and CDR2 SQIVND come from the germline V gene (reference sequence). V was clipped by 5 bases and J by 0 bases, with 16 bases between them. The CDR3 is 17 residues long. The CDR3 protein is CASSVLGQISNTGELFF. Written as DNA, the CDR3 is TGTGCCAGTAGTGTCTTAGGACAGATATCGAACACCGGGGAGCTGTTTTTT.